A single sample is the source of the 7 T cell receptor beta chains below, sequenced in a study of shared clonotypes between healthy human individuals. The method was immunoSEQ multiplex PCR; TCRdb's version includes in-frame clones alone and lacks a portion of them. The sample records more than 2 million clones, about 93% being singletons. Naive CD8 populations comprised CD45RO-negative cells positively selected for CCR7, excluding terminally differentiated effector memory CD45RA+ cells. Material: naive CD8+ T cells from PBMCs. These receptors all stem from a young man in good health. Some clones in this sample may be carry-over from other donors' samples.

CDR3 nucleotide sequence: TGCGCCAGCAGCGCCTCGACGGGATACAATGAGCAGTTCTTC. This sequence encodes CASSASTGYNEQFF. The rearrangement uses TRBV5-1 and TRBJ2-1; TRBD2 is a possible D gene (5 bases). The length of the CDR3 is 14 residues. CDR1 and CDR2 from the germline V gene are SGHRS and YFSETQ. V was clipped by 4 bases and J by 4 bases, with 12 bases between them.

V is TRBV27 and J is TRBJ2-2; D is unclear. Germline CDR1 reads MNHEY; CDR2 reads SMNVEV (reference sequence). V was trimmed by 2 bases and J by 8 bases, leaving 12 bases between them. The CDR3 totals 14 residues. CDR3 nucleotides: TGTGCCAGCAGTTTAGGCCCTACCTTAGGGGAGCTGTTTTTT. Amino acids: CASSLGPTLGELFF.

The chain links TRBV29-1 to TRBJ1-2; 9 positions agree with TRBD1. CDR1 and CDR2 from the germline V gene are SQVTM and ANQGSEA. Losses at the gene ends were 2 bases for V and 3 bases for J; bases not matched to a gene: 7. The CDR3 contains 15 residues. CDR3 sequence (DNA): TGCAGCGTTGAACCTCGGGACAGGGAAGACTATGGCTACACCTTC. The encoded protein is CSVEPRDREDYGYTF.

This clone has a handful of counts. Other DNA sequences from this sample encode an identical CDR3 as well. This chain links TRBV27 with TRBJ1-1, with 7 bases fitting TRBD1. Germline values: CDR1 MNHEY, CDR2 SMNVEV (reference sequence). The trim removed 5 bases at V and 5 bases at J, leaving 11 bases unmatched. This CDR3 spans 15 amino acids. This CDR3 reads CASSLSWTGRTEAFF. The CDR3 DNA sequence: TGTGCCAGCAGTCTCTCCTGGACAGGACGGACTGAAGCTTTCTTT.

This clone turned up a few times. Other nucleotide sequences in the sample specify the same CDR3. The chain uses TRBV7-8 and TRBJ2-7; no clear D gene. The germline V gene has CDR1 SGHVS and CDR2 FQNEAQ. Trimming pared 1 base from V and 2 bases from J, leaving 3 bases between. The CDR3 length is 12 residues. This CDR3 is CASSLGTYEQYF. The DNA for the CDR3 is TGTGCCAGCAGCTTAGGAACCTACGAGCAGTACTTC.

The genes are TRBV7-3 and TRBJ1-6; D unclear. V lost 4 bases to trimming and J lost 10 bases, with 11 bases between them. The CDR3 is 13 amino acids. CDR1 and CDR2 (germline): SGHTA, FQGTGA. CDR3 protein: CASSSMRGSPLHF. The CDR3, as DNA: TGTGCCAGCAGCTCAATGCGGGGATCACCCCTCCACTTT.

The chain joins TRBV10-3 to TRBJ2-3; perhaps TRBD2 as D (6 bases). V dropped 10 bases and J dropped 2 bases, with 22 bases sitting between them. The CDR3 runs to 16 residues. Looked up from germline, CDR1 is ENHRY and CDR2 is SYGVKD. For the CDR3, the DNA is TGTGCCACCCTCAGGACTCGGGACTTGATCACAGATACGCAGTATTTT. Protein product: CATLRTRDLITDTQYF.